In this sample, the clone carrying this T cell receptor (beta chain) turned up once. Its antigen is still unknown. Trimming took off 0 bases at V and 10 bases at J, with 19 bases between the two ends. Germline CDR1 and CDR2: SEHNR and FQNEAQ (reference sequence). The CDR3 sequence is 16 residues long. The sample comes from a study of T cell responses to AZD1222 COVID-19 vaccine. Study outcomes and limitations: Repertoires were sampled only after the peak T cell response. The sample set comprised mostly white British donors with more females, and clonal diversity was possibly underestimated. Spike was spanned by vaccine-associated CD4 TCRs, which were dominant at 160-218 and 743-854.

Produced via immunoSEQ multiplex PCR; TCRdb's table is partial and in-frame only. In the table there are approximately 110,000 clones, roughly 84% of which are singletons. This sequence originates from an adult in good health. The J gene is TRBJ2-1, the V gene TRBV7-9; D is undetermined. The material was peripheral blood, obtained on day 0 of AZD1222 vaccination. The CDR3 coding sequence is TGTGCCAGCAGCTTAGCGGACGACCGAATTAGTATCGAGCAGTTCTTC. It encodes CASSLADDRISIEQFF. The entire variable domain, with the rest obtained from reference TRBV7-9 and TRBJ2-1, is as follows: DTGVSQNPRHKITKRGQNVTFRCDPISEHNRLYWYRQTLGQGPEFLTYFQNEAQLEKSRLLSDRFSAERPKGSFSTLEIQRTEQGDSAMYLCASSLADDRISIEQFFGPGTRLTVL.